Sequencing of this T cell receptor beta chain was carried out in a study of shared clonotypes between healthy human individuals. V lost 2 bases, J lost 1 base, and 9 bases lay in between. Germline-derived CDR1 and CDR2 are GTSNPN and SVGIG (reference sequence). This CDR3 contains 15 residues. Sequencing used immunoSEQ multiplex PCR; TCRdb keeps in-frame clones, though not all of them. The data hold a few million clones, with more than 90% observed a single time. Overall study results and limits: Clonotypes shared by all four donors outscored non-shared clonotypes in generation probability.

As for this clone: Its antigen is unidentified.

The source material was naive CD4+ T cells sorted from blood. The subset denotes: CD45RA+ positively selected. This chain links TRBV30 with TRBJ2-6, with a weak D call TRBD1 (5 bases). The origin of this receptor is a man between 18 and 35 years old in good health. The CDR3, as DNA: TGTGCCTGGAGTACAGGACCTTCTGGGGCCAACGTCCTGACTTTC. It is translated as CAWSTGPSGANVLTF.